A single sample gave rise to the 5 T cell receptor beta chains below, sequenced in a study of beta chain features in type 1 diabetes. The study reverse transcribed the entire isolated RNA, so it sequenced expressed TCRB transcripts. The assay was immunoSEQ multiplex PCR, and TCRdb's table has in-frame clones only and misses some. Among hundreds of thousands of clones listed, roughly 15% were seen once. The source material was naive CD4+ T cells from blood. Receptors were obtained from a man between 18 and 29 years old in good health.

There are a few counts of this clone. The CDR3 spells CAWSEQGARGQPQHF. The CDR3 nucleotides are TGTGCCTGGAGCGAGCAGGGGGCGCGGGGGCAGCCCCAGCATTTT. V usage is TRBV30 and J usage is TRBJ1-5; 8 bases align to TRBD1. The CDR3 loop spans 15 amino acids. The V gene end was trimmed by 3 bases and the J gene end by 7 bases; junction bases not matched to a gene: 11. The V gene's germline CDR1 is GTSNPN and CDR2 SVGIG (reference sequence).

This clone has a handful of counts. In the same sample, other DNA sequences code for this CDR3. The rearrangement joins TRBV9 to TRBJ2-2; D is possibly TRBD1 (6 bases). The V gene lost 1 base and the J gene lost 3 bases, with 7 bases spanning the gap. This CDR3 spans 14 amino acids. The V gene's germline CDR1 is SGDLS and CDR2 YYNGEE. CDR3 protein: CASSVSGDTGELFF. Written as DNA, the CDR3 is TGTGCCAGCAGCGTATCAGGGGACACCGGGGAGCTGTTTTTT.

The rearrangement joins TRBV7-2 to TRBJ2-3; possible D gene TRBD2, 6 bases. From germline, CDR1 is SGHTA and CDR2 FQGNSA. The CDR3 contains 16 residues. Trimming removed 0 bases at V and 4 bases at J, with 14 bases between. The CDR3 sequence: CASSLARGAGSDTQYF. Written as DNA, the CDR3 is TGTGCCAGCAGCTTAGCGAGGGGAGCGGGTTCAGATACGCAGTATTTT.

The chain carries TRBV30 and TRBJ2-3; 7 bases fit TRBD2. Trimming at V came to 1 base and at J to 0 bases, leaving 19 bases not matched to a gene. CDR3 length equals 20 residues. CDR1 is GTSNPN, CDR2 SVGIG, per germline (reference sequence). Written as DNA, the CDR3 is TGTGCCTGGAGTGACCAACTAACAGCGGGGAGACATACTAGCACAGATACGCAGTATTTT. This gives the protein CAWSDQLTAGRHTSTDTQYF.

This chain connects TRBV7-2 to TRBJ2-4; D assignment may be TRBD1 or TRBD2 (6 bases each). The V gene lost 7 bases and the J gene lost 3 bases, with 19 bases spanning the gap. Germline CDR1 reads SGHTA; CDR2 reads FQGNSA. This CDR3 has 16 amino acids. CDR3 nucleotides: TGTGCCAGCACCAAAGGGGGGTTTGAGATCAAAAACATTCAGTACTTC. It yields the protein CASTKGGFEIKNIQYF.